The clone carrying this T cell receptor (beta chain) was observed a few times. Its specificity is unknown. Expressed TCRB transcripts were sequenced because the entire RNA isolate underwent reverse transcription. The table came from immunoSEQ multiplex PCR; TCRdb's copy has only in-frame clones and leaves some out. The sample lists under 850,000 clones, around 15% occurring once. The sample comes from a study of beta chain features in type 1 diabetes. The study, taken as a whole, reports: There was no resolution here of whether HLA type influences TCRB rearrangement. Among patients with Type 1 diabetes, TCRB CDR3s were moderately but significantly shorter in every one of the four CD4+ subsets.

Losses at the gene ends were 3 bases for V and 0 bases for J; bases not matched to a gene: 7. CDR3 length: 17 residues. Looked up from germline, CDR1 is KGHSH and CDR2 is LQKENI. CD4+ naive, central memory, regulatory and stem cell-like memory subsets were isolated by sorting on CD45RO/CCR7/CD25/CD127/CD95/CD27. The receptor comes from a man between 18 and 29 years old with type 1 diabetes. Material for sequencing was naive CD4+ T cells from blood. The chain couples TRBV18 to TRBJ2-1; 8 bases agree with TRBD2. In DNA form, the CDR3 reads TGTGCCAGCTCACCCAACGGGGGGGGTTTCTCCTACAATGAGCAGTTCTTC. Translating gives CASSPNGGGFSYNEQFF.